These T cell receptor beta chains were read from a single sample in a study of T cells in Graves' hyperthyroidism and ophthalmopathy. From the multiplex PCR reads, TCRdb called clonotypes with MiXCR, one entry per CDR3 protein. There are about 290,000 distinct CDR3 sequences in the sample; approximately 14% occur only once, and around 30% lies in the top ten. Sequencing was done on a sample of blood. These receptors all stem from a woman aged 45-65 years with Graves' hyperthyroidism that later progressed to Graves' ophthalmopathy. CDR3s include the opening cysteine and the closing phenylalanine or tryptophan. Fields, in order: CDR3 protein, CDR3 DNA, D gene, clone size, V gene, J gene. D genes are given only for firm matches. Expanded clones are given a class, and other clones once, few, many or no size at all.

CDR3 protein: CSVVRDRDPDTQYF
CDR3 DNA: TGCAGCGTTGTTAGGGACAGGGACCCAGATACGCAGTATTTT
D gene: TRBD1
clone size: many
V gene: TRBV29-1
J gene: TRBJ2-3

CDR3 protein: CSVPGLLYEQYF
CDR3 DNA: TGCAGTGTACCGGGTCTCCTATACGAGCAGTACTTC
D gene: NA
clone size: many
V gene: TRBV20-1
J gene: TRBJ2-7

CDR3 protein: CASSQGAGTSSYNEQFF
CDR3 DNA: TGCGCCAGCAGCCAGGGCGCCGGGACTAGCTCCTACAATGAGCAGTTCTTC
D gene: TRBD2
clone size: many
V gene: TRBV5-1
J gene: TRBJ2-1

CDR3 protein: CASSQTGSHSPLHF
CDR3 DNA: TGTGCCAGCAGCCAGACCGGGAGCCATTCACCCCTCCACTTT
D gene: NA
clone size: many
V gene: TRBV3-1
J gene: TRBJ1-6

CDR3 protein: CASSEYVTGVGETQYF
CDR3 DNA: TGTGCCAGCAGTGAATATGTGACAGGGGTTGGAGAGACCCAGTACTTC
D gene: TRBD1
clone size: many
V gene: TRBV6-1
J gene: TRBJ2-5

CDR3 protein: CSARNERSSYNEQFF
CDR3 DNA: TGCAGTGCTAGAAACGAGCGGAGCTCCTACAATGAGCAGTTCTTC
D gene: NA
clone size: many
V gene: TRBV20-1
J gene: TRBJ2-1

CDR3 protein: CASSDQPGLAGGGEQFF
CDR3 DNA: TGTGCCAGCAGCGATCAACCGGGACTAGCGGGAGGAGGTGAGCAGTTCTTC
D gene: TRBD2
clone size: many
V gene: TRBV3-1
J gene: TRBJ2-1

CDR3 protein: CASSFGQGAEAFF
CDR3 DNA: TGCGCCAGCAGCTTCGGACAGGGGGCTGAAGCTTTCTTT
D gene: TRBD1
clone size: many
V gene: TRBV5-1
J gene: TRBJ1-1

CDR3 protein: CASSYRNSPLHF
CDR3 DNA: TGTGCCAGCAGTTACAGGAATTCACCCCTCCACTTT
D gene: NA
clone size: few
V gene: TRBV6-5
J gene: TRBJ1-6

CDR3 protein: CATSRDVGAGQPQHF
CDR3 DNA: TGTGCCACCAGCAGAGATGTAGGGGCAGGTCAGCCCCAGCATTTT
D gene: NA
clone size: many
V gene: TRBV15
J gene: TRBJ1-5

CDR3 protein: CAISELAGVYTGELFF
CDR3 DNA: TGTGCCATCAGTGAGTTAGCGGGAGTTTACACCGGGGAGCTGTTTTTT
D gene: TRBD2
clone size: many
V gene: TRBV10-3
J gene: TRBJ2-2

CDR3 protein: CASSPGGGRQYF
CDR3 DNA: TGTGCCAGCAGCCCGGGGGGGGGCAGGCAGTACTTC
D gene: TRBD2
clone size: NA
V gene: TRBV27
J gene: TRBJ2-7

CDR3 protein: CSATKLAGGYNEQFF
CDR3 DNA: TGCAGTGCTACTAAACTAGCGGGAGGGTACAATGAGCAGTTCTTC
D gene: TRBD2
clone size: NA
V gene: TRBV20-1
J gene: TRBJ2-1

CDR3 protein: CASTEGQGPSYEQYF
CDR3 DNA: TGTGCCAGCACCGAAGGACAGGGACCTTCCTACGAGCAGTACTTC
D gene: TRBD1
clone size: many
V gene: TRBV6-1
J gene: TRBJ2-7

CDR3 protein: CASSPRTGGNEQFF
CDR3 DNA: TGTGCCAGCAGCCCCCGGACGGGGGGCAATGAGCAGTTCTTC
D gene: TRBD2
clone size: many
V gene: TRBV11-3
J gene: TRBJ2-1

CDR3 protein: CASSLVAGVYEQYF
CDR3 DNA: TGCGCCAGCAGCTTGGTGGCAGGGGTATACGAGCAGTACTTC
D gene: NA
clone size: few
V gene: TRBV5-1
J gene: TRBJ2-7

CDR3 protein: CASSTKFRDRSSPRFF
CDR3 DNA: TGTGCCAGCAGTACCAAATTCCGGGACAGGTCCAGCCCACGGTTTTTT
D gene: TRBD1
clone size: few
V gene: TRBV28
J gene: TRBJ1-4

CDR3 protein: CASSLSGRAGETQYF
CDR3 DNA: TGTGCCAGCAGTCTAAGCGGGAGGGCCGGTGAGACCCAGTACTTC
D gene: TRBD2
clone size: many
V gene: TRBV27
J gene: TRBJ2-5

CDR3 protein: CASSSGLGAFF
CDR3 DNA: TGTGCCAGCAGCTCAGGGTTAGGCGCTTTCTTT
D gene: NA
clone size: few
V gene: TRBV6-1
J gene: TRBJ1-1

CDR3 protein: CASRGLAGTNGGPSSYNEQFF
CDR3 DNA: TGTGCCAGCCGGGGACTAGCGGGGACGAACGGCGGTCCGAGCTCCTACAATGAGCAGTTCTTC
D gene: TRBD2
clone size: many
V gene: TRBV12-3/TRBV12-4
J gene: TRBJ2-1

CDR3 protein: CASKGEGTSGYTF
CDR3 DNA: TGTGCCAGCAAGGGTGAAGGGACTAGTGGCTACACCTTC
D gene: NA
clone size: many
V gene: TRBV27
J gene: TRBJ1-2